The next 16 T cell receptor beta chains were all read from a single sample in a study of response to subunit inactivated influenza vaccine. One entry per CDR3 protein results from TCRdb running MiXCR on the RT-PCR reads. This sample has a few hundred thousand distinct CDR3 sequences; 20% to 25% occur once, and the top ten carry more than 8.5%. This specimen was PBMCs from blood, taken approximately 20 months after vaccination. The source of these receptors is a man aged 45 to 75 who received an inactivated influenza vaccine.

V and J are TRBV27 and TRBJ2-7; TRBD1 agrees at 7 bases. V shed 6 bases and J 12 bases; nucleotides not matched to a gene: 11. Germline V gives CDR1 MNHEY, CDR2 SMNVEV (reference sequence). This CDR3 is 12 amino acids long. This CDR3 reads CASSPGTDLWYF. The CDR3 DNA reads as TGTGCCAGCAGCCCCGGGACAGATCTATGGTACTTC.

This clonotype occurred a few times. The V and J genes are TRBV6-2 or TRBV6-3 and TRBJ2-7; 13 positions match TRBD2. Looked up from germline, CDR1 is MNHEY and CDR2 is SVGEGT. The V segment lost 2 bases and the J segment 3 bases; nucleotides outside the gene matches: 10. The CDR3 is 18 residues long. The CDR3 sequence is CASSYVLGLAGTLYEQYF. DNA for the CDR3: TGTGCCAGCAGTTACGTTTTGGGACTAGCGGGAACTCTCTACGAGCAGTACTTC.

The J gene is TRBJ2-7, the V gene TRBV7-9; D possibly corresponds to TRBD1 (6 bases). This CDR3 contains 15 residues. V was clipped by 3 bases and J by 0 bases, with 12 bases between them. The germline V gene has CDR1 SEHNR and CDR2 FQNEAQ (reference sequence). DNA of the CDR3: TGTGCCAGCAGCTTTTCCACAGGGTCCTCCTACGAGCAGTACTTC. This gives the protein CASSFSTGSSYEQYF.

This clonotype was recorded many times. The V gene is TRBV4-3, the J gene TRBJ2-7, with 7 bases lining up with TRBD1. The J segment lost 3 bases and the V segment lost 4 bases, leaving 3 bases of the junction unmatched. CDR3 length: 13 residues. Per the germline V gene, CDR1 is LGHNA and CDR2 is YSLEER. The chain's CDR3 is CASSPWTGYEQYF. The CDR3 DNA follows: TGCGCCAGCAGCCCTTGGACAGGCTACGAGCAGTACTTC.

J is TRBJ1-5 and V is TRBV6-2 or TRBV6-3; D uncertain. The germline gives CDR1 MNHEY, CDR2 SVGEGT. There are 13 residues in the CDR3. The V end lost 2 bases, the J end lost 5 bases, and 7 bases lay between the germline ends. CDR3 sequence: CASSYRVHQPQHF. As DNA, the CDR3 is TGTGCCAGCAGTTACCGGGTTCATCAGCCCCAGCATTTT.

This chain joins TRBV5-1 and TRBJ1-1, with D perhaps matching TRBD1 (6 bases). Germline CDR1 and CDR2: SGHRS and YFSETQ. The germline V and J ends were trimmed by 4 bases and 6 bases, with 19 bases remaining between them. The CDR3 is made up of 15 amino acids. The CDR3: CASSTPGTLASEAFF. In nucleotides, the CDR3 is TGCGCCAGCAGCACCCCCGGGACATTGGCTTCTGAAGCTTTCTTT.

This clonotype appeared a few times. The chain couples TRBV5-5 to TRBJ1-5; D perhaps matches TRBD1 (6 bases). CDR1 is SGHKS, CDR2 YYEKEE, per germline (reference sequence). This CDR3 has 15 amino acids. V was cut by 1 base and J by 3 bases, with 11 bases left in between. In nucleotides, the CDR3 is TGTGCCAGCAGCTTGATGGGGGGCGTCAATCAGCCCCAGCATTTT. Translation: CASSLMGGVNQPQHF.

This clonotype was detected a few times. One end of the junction is discordant with germline, which a read error may explain. The V gene is TRBV12-3 or TRBV12-4, the J gene TRBJ1-1; a weak D match, TRBD1 (6 bases). This CDR3 region has 14 residues. The CDR3: CASRLGGTNTEAFF. CDR3 sequence (DNA): TGTGCCAGCAGGTTAGGGGGGACGAACACTGAAGCTTTCTTT.

This clonotype was found a few times. The chain joins TRBV7-2 to TRBJ2-3, with D possibly matching TRBD2 (6 bases). This CDR3 has 13 amino acids. V dropped 5 bases and J dropped 5 bases, with 11 bases sitting between them. CDR1 is SGHTA and CDR2 is FQGNSA in the germline V gene. CDR3: CASSVTSLDTQYF. DNA for the CDR3: TGTGCCAGCAGCGTGACTAGTTTAGATACGCAGTATTTT. Filled out from reference TRBV7-2 and TRBJ2-3, the complete variable domain reads GAGVSQSPSNKVTEKGKDVELRCDPISGHTALYWYRQSLGQGLEFLIYFQGNSAPDKSGLPSDRFSAERTGGSVSTLTIQRTQQEDSAVYLCASSVTSLDTQYFGPGTRLTVL.

The chain joins TRBV20-1 to TRBJ2-1, with 11 bases aligning to TRBD2. The length of the CDR3 is 20 residues. V lost 5 bases, J lost 3 bases, and 21 bases stayed unmatched. Germline V gene data show CDR1 as DFQATT and CDR2 as SNEGSKA (reference sequence). CDR3 DNA: TGCAGTGCTTCCGGGACTAGCGGAGGAACCATCACCCACCTCTACAATGAGCAGTTCTTC. Translation: CSASGTSGGTITHLYNEQFF.

This clonotype was picked up one time. The V and J genes are TRBV20-1 and TRBJ2-1, with D possibly matching TRBD2 (6 bases). The V end lost 6 bases, the J end lost 5 bases, and 14 bases lay between the germline ends. Germline lookup yields CDR1 DFQATT and CDR2 SNEGSKA (reference sequence). The CDR3 sequence is 13 residues long. CDR3 nucleotide sequence: TGCAGTGCACCGACTAGGATAAACAATGAGCAGTTCTTC. It translates to CSAPTRINNEQFF.

The rearrangement joins TRBV6-2 or TRBV6-3 to TRBJ2-1, with 9 bases lining up with TRBD1. The CDR3 has 13 amino acids. CDR1 and CDR2 from the germline V gene are MNHEY and SVGEGT. V lost 6 bases, J lost 9 bases, and 6 bases stayed unmatched. The CDR3 protein is CASSAGTGTEQFF. The CDR3 nucleotides read TGTGCCAGCAGCGCCGGGACAGGGACTGAGCAGTTCTTC.

This clonotype was detected a few times. The chain couples TRBV6-5 to TRBJ1-4, with 7 bases identical to TRBD1. Germline values: CDR1 MNHEY, CDR2 SVGAGI. The CDR3 sequence is 18 residues long. V gave up 0 bases and J gave up 14 bases; unmatched junction bases: 21. The CDR3 sequence is CASSYSGTGTVLMGVLFF. CDR3 coding DNA: TGTGCCAGCAGTTACTCGGGCACAGGGACAGTATTAATGGGGGTCCTGTTTTTT.

This clonotype was detected ten times or more. The V and J genes are TRBV12-3 or TRBV12-4 and TRBJ1-3; D is perhaps TRBD1 (5 bases). Trimming took 6 bases from V and 6 from J, leaving 21 bases between them. The CDR3 runs to 16 residues. The CDR3: CASSSRMGRGENTIYF. CDR3 DNA: TGTGCCAGCAGCTCCCGGATGGGGCGAGGGGAAAACACCATATATTTT.

Points on this clonotype: In this CDR3 the conserved last residue, phenylalanine or tryptophan, is missing, so a read error is likely. It is unclear where the CDR3 begins or ends on the DNA, so no DNA is shown, and the CDR3 is as TCRdb lists it. V gene TRBV7-2 combines with J gene TRBJ2-5; the D call TRBD2 from the table was never checked on the DNA. CDR1 SGHTA and CDR2 FQGNSA come from the germline V gene. The CDR3 contains 13 residues when both ends are counted. CDR3 amino acids: CASSVFPSGGVRI.

This clonotype was counted only a few times. The rearrangement joins TRBV29-1 to TRBJ2-7; D may match TRBD1 or TRBD2 (5 bases each). The CDR3 has 12 amino acids. Trimming shortened V by 1 base and J by 5 bases, and 9 bases separated the two germline ends. The V gene's germline CDR1 is SQVTM and CDR2 ANQGSEA. The CDR3 nucleotides are TGCAGCGTTGAAGGTTCGGGACACGAGCAGTACTTC. This encodes CSVEGSGHEQYF.